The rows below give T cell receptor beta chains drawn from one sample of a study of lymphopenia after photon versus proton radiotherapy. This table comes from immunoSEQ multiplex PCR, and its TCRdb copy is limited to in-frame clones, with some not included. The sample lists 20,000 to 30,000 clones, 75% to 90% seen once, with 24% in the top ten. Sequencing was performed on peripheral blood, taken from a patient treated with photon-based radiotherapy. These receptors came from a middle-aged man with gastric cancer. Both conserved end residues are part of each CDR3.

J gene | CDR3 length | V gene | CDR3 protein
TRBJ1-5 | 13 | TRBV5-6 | CASSTGWGQPQHF
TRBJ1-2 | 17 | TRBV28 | CASSFALGGTGNYGYTF
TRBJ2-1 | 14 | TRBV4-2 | CASSQDHGYNEQFF
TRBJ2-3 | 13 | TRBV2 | CASSLNPGTASPF
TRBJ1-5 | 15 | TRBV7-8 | CASSLVGTENQPQHF
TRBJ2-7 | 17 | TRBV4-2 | CASSPGVAGGVPYEQYF
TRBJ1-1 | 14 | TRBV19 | CASSIGQAKTEAFF
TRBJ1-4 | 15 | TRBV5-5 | CASSLAGRVNEKLFF
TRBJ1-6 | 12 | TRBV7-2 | CASSLEIMTLHF
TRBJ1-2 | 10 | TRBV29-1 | CSALGDGYTF
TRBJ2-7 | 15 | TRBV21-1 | CASTKVRDRPYEQYF
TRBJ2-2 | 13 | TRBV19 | CAAAYGQGGELFF
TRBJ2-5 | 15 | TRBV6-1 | CASSAIAGGQETQYF
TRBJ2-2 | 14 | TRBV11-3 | CASSSQGDSGELFF
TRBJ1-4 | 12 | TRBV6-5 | CASKPGGEKLFF
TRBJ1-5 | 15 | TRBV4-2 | CASSRGGEGNQPQHF
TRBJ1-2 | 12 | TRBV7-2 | CASRDWDYGYTF
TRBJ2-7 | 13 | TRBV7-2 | CASSLDRGNEQYF
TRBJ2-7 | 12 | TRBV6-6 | CASSYRAHEQYF
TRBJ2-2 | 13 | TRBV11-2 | CASLMAGSGELFF
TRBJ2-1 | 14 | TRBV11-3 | CASSLVGGVDEQFF
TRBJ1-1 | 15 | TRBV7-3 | CASSPQGAGNTEAFF
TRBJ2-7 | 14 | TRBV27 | CASSFAQGHYEQYF
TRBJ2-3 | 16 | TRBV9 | CASSATPGLAGSTQYF
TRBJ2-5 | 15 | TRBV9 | CASSVDRDGGETQYF
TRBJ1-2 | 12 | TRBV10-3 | CAISESRVPVAF
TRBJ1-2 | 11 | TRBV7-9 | CASSLGAFYTF
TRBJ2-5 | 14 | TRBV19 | CASSRGQVQETQYF
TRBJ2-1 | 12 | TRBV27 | CASSPIVGEQFF
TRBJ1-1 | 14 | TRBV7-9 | CASSLGLIGTEAFF
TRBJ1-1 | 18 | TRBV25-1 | CASSEFAGSSAPNTEAFF
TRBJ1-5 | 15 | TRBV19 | CASSAGTGYNQPQHF
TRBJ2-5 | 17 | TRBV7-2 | CASSSSPGQGKGETQYF
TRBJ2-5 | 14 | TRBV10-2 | CASSRQAWQETQYF